This T cell receptor (beta chain) was sequenced in a study of T cell responses to AZD1222 COVID-19 vaccine. Details on this clone: What it binds is not known.

Study-level results: Vaccine-associated CD4 TCRs spanned spike, dominant at 160-218 and 743-854. Most donors were white British and more were female, and clonal diversity was possibly underestimated. Reports say nearly half of spike-specific TCRs go after unmutated variant regions.

Only in-frame clones appear in the TCRdb table, and some are missing; sequencing was by immunoSEQ multiplex PCR. The data show tens of thousands of clones, more than 75% seen once. The CDR3 spans 12 residues. Germline V lookup: CDR1 SNHLY, CDR2 FYNNEI. The V segment lost 3 bases and the J segment 6 bases; nucleotides outside the gene matches: 1. This chain uses TRBV2 with TRBJ1-2; 7 bases map to TRBD1. This receptor was taken from an adult in good health. The sample was peripheral blood, taken on day 0 of AZD1222 vaccination. The CDR3 nucleotides read TGTGCCAGCAGTGAGGACAGGAATGGCTACACCTTC. It encodes CASSEDRNGYTF.